The rows below give T cell receptor beta chains drawn from one sample of a study of T cell repertoires in cytomegalovirus infection. Each CDR3 protein gets one entry after TCRdb re-called the reads with MiXCR. The sample records 250,000 or so distinct CDR3 sequences, 9.1% being singletons. Sequencing was performed on PBMCs. The receptors were sampled from a human donor in good health (CMV status not recorded). Some clones in this sample may be carry-over from other donors' samples. Both conserved end residues are part of each CDR3. D genes are given only for firm matches. Only some rows state a clone size, as once, few, many or a class for expanded clones.

>TRBJ1-2|TRBV6-1|many|-
TGTGCCAGCAGTGATATTCGGACAGTCTATGGCTACACCTTC
CASSDIRTVYGYTF
>TRBJ2-7|TRBV6-2/TRBV6-3|many|TRBD2
TGTGCCAGCAGCAGACTAGCGGGTCCCTACGAGCAGTACTTC
CASSRLAGPYEQYF
>TRBJ1-2|TRBV7-3|many|-
TGTGCCAGCAGCCCCGGCCACAGGACCCTTGGCTATGGCTACACCTTC
CASSPGHRTLGYGYTF
>TRBJ1-2|TRBV7-2|many|TRBD1
TGTGCCAGCAGCTTAGCGGGACAGGGGATGGGAGGCTACACCTTC
CASSLAGQGMGGYTF
>TRBJ2-3|TRBV28|once|-
TGTGCCAGCAGTGGCTCGGGACACAGCATCACAGATACGCAGTATTTT
CASSGSGHSITDTQYF
>TRBJ2-6|TRBV7-9|few|TRBD1
TGTGCCAGCAGCTCGTCCGGACAGGGGGCGCGGGGGGCCAACGTCCTGACTTTC
CASSSSGQGARGANVLTF
>TRBJ2-3|TRBV27|many|-
TGTGCCAGCAGTGCGTTACAGCGGATAGGCACAGATACGCAGTATTTT
CASSALQRIGTDTQYF
>TRBJ2-7|TRBV7-2|many|TRBD1
TGTGCCAGCAGCACCCCCCGGGGACGGACAGGGGGCGAGCAGTACTTC
CASSTPRGRTGGEQYF
>TRBJ2-2|TRBV7-2|many|-
TGTGCCAGCAGCTTAGTCAACGCGAACACCGGGGAGCTGTTTTTT
CASSLVNANTGELFF
>TRBJ1-2|TRBV7-3|many|TRBD1
TGTGCCAGCAGCTCCCAGGGGGACTCGGGTTCGGAAGGCTACACCTTC
CASSSQGDSGSEGYTF
>TRBJ2-4|TRBV5-6|many|-
TGTGCCAGCAGCTGGGACCGGGACACAAAAAACATTCAGTACTTC
CASSWDRDTKNIQYF
>TRBJ2-1|TRBV7-2|many|TRBD1
TGTGCCAGCAGCTTGGGACAGCCCGATATGTTCTTC
CASSLGQPDMFF
>TRBJ2-1|TRBV5-1|few|TRBD2
TGCGCCAGCAGCTGGACGACTAGCGGGAGGGCCAACTACAATGAGCAGTTCTTC
CASSWTTSGRANYNEQFF
>TRBJ2-2|TRBV27|-|-
TGTGCCAGCAGTCGCCAGAACACCGGGGAGCTGTTTTTT
CASSRQNTGELFF
>TRBJ2-3|TRBV19|many|-
TGTGCCAGTAGTCCTCGGGACGGATGGACGGCAGATACGCAGTATTTT
CASSPRDGWTADTQYF
>TRBJ1-1|TRBV29-1|few|TRBD1
TGCAGCGTTCGGGACAGGGTAGCTTTCTTT
CSVRDRVAFF
>TRBJ1-1|TRBV7-9|-|-
TGTGCCAGCAGCTTTCTTACAGGAACTGAAGCTTTCTTT
CASSFLTGTEAFF
>TRBJ2-1|TRBV20-1|many|TRBD2
TGCAGTGCTAGATTTTCACTAGCGGCTAATGAGCAGTTCTTC
CSARFSLAANEQFF
>TRBJ1-5|TRBV19|few|TRBD1
TGTGCCAGTTCCCGGGACAGCCTAGCAGGGCAGCCCCAGCATTTT
CASSRDSLAGQPQHF
>TRBJ2-7|TRBV6-2/TRBV6-3|few|TRBD1
TGTGCCAGCAGGAGGACAGGGGCCGGCTACGAGCAGTACTTC
CASRRTGAGYEQYF
>TRBJ2-6|TRBV7-3|-|TRBD2
TGTGCCAGCAGCCAACGGGGGGTCAGTCTATCCTCTGGGGCCAACGTCCTGACTTTC
CASSQRGVSLSSGANVLTF
>TRBJ1-6|TRBV20-1|many|-
TGCAGTGCTAGAGATCTGCAGGAGAGCTCCTATAATTCACCCCTCCACTTT
CSARDLQESSYNSPLHF
>TRBJ2-7|TRBV3-1|few|-
TGTGCCAGCTCCCGGGGTGGAGGTACCTACGAGCAGTACTTC
CASSRGGGTYEQYF
>TRBJ2-3|TRBV28|few|TRBD2
TGTGCCAGCAGTCGGGGGGGAGTGGAAGATACGCAGTATTTT
CASSRGGVEDTQYF
>TRBJ1-2|TRBV7-2|many|-
TGTGCCAGCAGCTCGGGATTCCCAAACTATGGCTACACCTTC
CASSSGFPNYGYTF
>TRBJ1-2|TRBV5-6|few|-
TGTGCCAGCAGGTATGGGACTAACTATGGCTACACCTTC
CASRYGTNYGYTF
>TRBJ2-1|TRBV12-3/TRBV12-4|many|-
TGTGCCAGCAGTCGCACCGGGGCTTGGGATGAGCAGTTCTTC
CASSRTGAWDEQFF
>TRBJ2-3|TRBV7-2|many|-
TGTGCCAGCAGCCAGTCAGACACAATTCTACCAGATACGCAGTATTTT
CASSQSDTILPDTQYF
>TRBJ2-3|TRBV11-2|many|TRBD2
TGTGCCAGCAGCTTAGATCTGGGCGGGGGGCCTGATACGCAGTATTTT
CASSLDLGGGPDTQYF
>TRBJ1-3|TRBV4-2|-|-
TGTGCCAGCAGCCAAGACAGGTTAAGCTCTGGAAACACCATATATTTT
CASSQDRLSSGNTIYF
>TRBJ1-4|TRBV7-6|-|-
TGTGCCAGCAGCTTAAATGGATACTCCACAACTAATGAAAAACTGTTTTTT
CASSLNGYSTTNEKLFF
>TRBJ2-6|TRBV12-3/TRBV12-4|few|-
TGTGCCAGCAGTTTTGGCCCTGGGGCCAACGTCCTGACTTTC
CASSFGPGANVLTF
>TRBJ1-6|TRBV12-3/TRBV12-4|many|TRBD1
TGTGCCAGCAGAAAAACAGGGGCTAATTCACCCCTCCACTTT
CASRKTGANSPLHF
>TRBJ2-2|TRBV5-1|-|-
TGCGCCAGCAGCTTGGTTTCAGGGGCAGCCGGGGAGCTGTTTTTT
CASSLVSGAAGELFF
>TRBJ2-2|TRBV11-2|-|-
TGTGCCAGCAGCTTAGTCCTAGCCCGGGCCGGGGAGCTGTTTTTT
CASSLVLARAGELFF
>TRBJ1-1|TRBV20-1|few|-
TGCAGTGCTGCTTCGGGGTTCTTT
CSAASGFF
>TRBJ2-5|TRBV6-1|many|-
TGTGCCAGCAGTGAACACATTTCAGGCCAAGAGACCCAGTACTTC
CASSEHISGQETQYF
>TRBJ2-7|TRBV10-3|many|-
TGTGCCACACGACCGGGAGCTGGGTCCTACGAGCAGTACTTC
CATRPGAGSYEQYF
>TRBJ1-1|TRBV12-3/TRBV12-4|-|TRBD1
TGTGCCAGCAGTATCAGACAGGGTGGGGGAGCTTTCTTT
CASSIRQGGGAFF
>TRBJ2-1|TRBV7-2|many|-
TGTGCCAGCAGCTTTCCCATGGGTGAGCAGTTCTTC
CASSFPMGEQFF
>TRBJ2-3|TRBV20-1|once|-
TGCAGTGCTAGGTCTCGGGCAGGGAACGCAGATACGCAGTATTTT
CSARSRAGNADTQYF
>TRBJ2-3|TRBV20-1|-|-
TGCAGTGCTAGAGGGACCCCGGCGGATACGCAGTATTTT
CSARGTPADTQYF
>TRBJ2-7|TRBV28|-|TRBD1
TGTGCCAGCTTGGGGACAGGGACCTACGAGCAGTACTTC
CASLGTGTYEQYF
>TRBJ2-5|TRBV7-8|many|-
TGTGCCAGCAGCTTAGGTGCAGGTAGCGCCCAAGAGACCCAGTACTTC
CASSLGAGSAQETQYF
>TRBJ2-5|TRBV7-2|many|-
TGTGCCAGCAGCTCGACCATACTAGCACGGGAGACCCAGTACTTC
CASSSTILARETQYF
>TRBJ2-7|TRBV14|many|TRBD2
TGTGCCAGCAGGCTGAGCGGGAGGGCCACTCCCGAGCAGTACTTC
CASRLSGRATPEQYF
>TRBJ2-3|TRBV27|-|TRBD2
TGTGCCAGCAGTTTATCTAGCGGGGGGGCGTTAGATACGCAGTATTTT
CASSLSSGGALDTQYF
>TRBJ1-4|TRBV12-3/TRBV12-4|many|TRBD1
TGTGCCAGCAGTCTACACGGGACAGGGTCTAATGAAAAACTGTTTTTT
CASSLHGTGSNEKLFF
>TRBJ2-5|TRBV10-3|-|-
TGTGCCATCAGTGTGGCAGGGCAAGAGACCCAGTACTTC
CAISVAGQETQYF
>TRBJ1-6|TRBV11-3|once|-
TGTGCCAGCAGCCCCCGGATCACAGGGAATTCACCCCTCCACTTT
CASSPRITGNSPLHF
>TRBJ1-4|TRBV10-3|few|TRBD1
TGTGCCATCAGTGCTGGACAGGGGGCCAATCAGGCTAATGAAAAACTGTTTTTT
CAISAGQGANQANEKLFF
>TRBJ1-1|TRBV29-1|many|-
TGCAGCGCCCACGCGACTGGGGGGAGTAGGGAAACAGCTTTCTTT
CSAHATGGSRETAFF
>TRBJ1-1|TRBV20-1|-|-
TGCAGTGCTAGCACAGGACCAGTGAACACTGAAGCTTTCTTT
CSASTGPVNTEAFF
>TRBJ2-1|TRBV19|-|-
TGTGCCAGTAGGGACCCCAGAGCGGGCCCTTACAATGAGCAGTTCTTC
CASRDPRAGPYNEQFF
>TRBJ2-1|TRBV5-1|many|-
TGCGCCAGCAGCGGACGACTGGACAATGAGCAGTTCTTC
CASSGRLDNEQFF
>TRBJ2-1|TRBV5-1|many|-
TGCGCCAGCAGCTTGGGAGTAGTAGTTTCGATTGAGCAGTTCTTC
CASSLGVVVSIEQFF
>TRBJ1-6|TRBV7-2|many|TRBD1
TGTGCCAGCAGCGAGGGACAGGGGGCGAGAAATTCACCCCTCCACTTT
CASSEGQGARNSPLHF